A single sample gave rise to the 16 T cell receptor beta chains below, sequenced in a study of neurological immune-mediated disorders (dated by TCRdb to between 2018 and 2021). The method was 5' RACE. This sample was sequenced with an Illumina HiSeq 2500. The public reads were reanalyzed by TCRdb: fastp trimming at Q25, MiXCR alignment, in-frame beta chains only. Each CDR3 protein gets just one entry, which takes the most common genes and DNA from the rows behind it. The sample table records about 33,000 distinct CDR3 sequences; approximately 1.5% of these occur just once. Around 9% of the sample goes to the ten largest clones. Sequencing was done on a sample of PBMCs. The receptors were sampled from a woman aged 30 to 39 with multiple sclerosis.

There are many counts of this clonotype. The chain uses TRBV12-3 or TRBV12-4 and TRBJ1-1, with D possibly being TRBD1 (5 bases). Trimming stripped 4 bases from V and 11 bases from J, with 23 bases between. This CDR3 is 15 amino acids long. This chain's CDR3 is CASSSTRSGQGSAFF. In DNA, the CDR3 is TGTGCCAGCAGTTCAACCCGCTCGGGTCAGGGAAGTGCTTTCTTT.

This clonotype was seen ten or more times. V usage is TRBV5-5 and J usage is TRBJ1-5; 7 positions agree with TRBD1. CDR1 and CDR2 from the germline V gene are SGHKS and YYEKEE (reference sequence). CDR3 length: 15 amino acids. Germline trimming cut 4 bases from V and 0 bases from J; bases unmatched to any gene: 4. CDR3 residues: CASSRDSYSNQPQHF. The CDR3 nucleotides read TGTGCCAGCAGCAGGGACAGTTATAGCAATCAGCCCCAGCATTTT.

This clonotype occurred many times. This sequence joins TRBV7-2 and TRBJ1-1; TRBD1 matches at 8 bases. Germline V gene data show CDR1 as SGHTA and CDR2 as FQGNSA. Trimming took 1 base from V and 12 from J; bases not matched to a gene: 7. CDR3 size: 13 residues. Here the CDR3 DNA reads TGTGCCAGCAGCTTAGGTTTACAGGGGGTAACTTTCTTT. It encodes CASSLGLQGVTFF.

This clonotype was detected many times. The chain carries TRBV12-3 or TRBV12-4 and TRBJ2-5; TRBD1 aligns across 10 bases. V was pared by 5 bases and J by 5 bases, with 11 bases of the junction left unmatched. This CDR3 spans 16 amino acids. This chain's CDR3 is CASSPPPGQGRETQYF. The CDR3 coding sequence is TGTGCCAGCAGTCCCCCCCCGGGACAGGGGCGGGAGACCCAGTACTTC.

This clonotype was seen only a few times. With a much larger clone just one base away, this may be a read error. The chain recombines TRBV3-1 with TRBJ2-5; 7 positions match TRBD2. Germline CDR1 and CDR2: LGHDT and YNNKEL (reference sequence). The CDR3 spans 15 residues. The CDR3 spells CASSPWEGKTENQYF. In nucleotides, the CDR3 is TGTGCCAGCAGCCCTTGGGAGGGGAAAACAGAGAACCAGTACTTC.

This clonotype appeared a few times. This chain joins TRBV5-1 and TRBJ2-3; D is unclear. Germline CDR1 is SGHRS and CDR2 is YFSETQ. The V gene lost 2 bases and the J gene lost 8 bases, with 18 bases spanning the gap. The CDR3 is 15 amino acids. CDR3 nucleotides: TGCGCCAGCAGCTTTTTCCTAGTGGGTCCAGTTACGCAGTATTTT. Its translation: CASSFFLVGPVTQYF.

This clonotype appeared many times. This chain uses TRBV12-3 or TRBV12-4 with TRBJ2-7; 7 bases are shared with TRBD1. The CDR3 has 11 amino acids. J was trimmed by 4 bases and V by 8 bases; bases with no gene match: 2. The CDR3 is CASGQVYEQYF. CDR3 sequence (DNA): TGTGCCAGCGGACAGGTATACGAGCAGTACTTC.

This clonotype appeared many times. The rearrangement joins TRBV20-1 to TRBJ2-2, with 14 bases lining up with TRBD2. The CDR3 sequence is 15 residues long. V lost 3 bases and J lost 11; bases outside the gene matches: 8. Germline V lookup: CDR1 DFQATT, CDR2 SNEGSKA (reference sequence). CDR3: CSASGLAGGPTELFF. The CDR3 coding sequence is TGCAGTGCTAGCGGACTAGCGGGGGGCCCTACCGAGCTGTTTTTT.

This clonotype has a count of ten or more. The genes are TRBV11-2 and TRBJ1-1; D is unclear. In germline, CDR1 is SGHAT, CDR2 FQNNGV. This CDR3 is 13 amino acids long. V lost 5 bases and J lost 6, with 13 bases in between. The DNA of the CDR3 is TGTGCCAGCAGCCATTCAAGTAATCCTGAAGCTTTCTTT. Protein product: CASSHSSNPEAFF.

In its sample, this clonotype was seen many times. The chain uses TRBV6-1 and TRBJ1-5, with a weak D call TRBD1 (6 bases). The CDR3 spans 14 residues. V was clipped by 1 base and J by 2 bases, with 6 bases between them. The germline V gene encodes CDR1 MNHNS and CDR2 SASEGT. The CDR3 sequence is CASSEEGGNQPQHF. Here the CDR3 DNA reads TGTGCCAGCAGTGAAGAGGGGGGCAATCAGCCCCAGCATTTT.

This clonotype was recorded many times. This chain links TRBV10-3 with TRBJ2-3; maybe TRBD2 (6 bases). The V gene lost 7 bases and the J gene lost 0 bases, with 11 bases spanning the gap. CDR1 is ENHRY and CDR2 is SYGVKD in the germline V gene. The CDR3 length is 14 residues. DNA for the CDR3: TGTGCCATCACCCTTAGCGGTAGCACAGATACGCAGTATTTT. It codes for CAITLSGSTDTQYF.

This clonotype was observed many times. This chain links TRBV18 with TRBJ1-5; 7 nucleotides match TRBD1. J gave up 1 base and V 6 bases, and 6 bases lay outside the gene matches. Germline V lookup: CDR1 KGHSH, CDR2 LQKENI. The CDR3 loop spans 15 amino acids. The CDR3 DNA reads TGTGCCAGCTCCCTAACAGGGGTAAGCAATCAGCCCCAGCATTTT. It codes for CASSLTGVSNQPQHF.

Many counts were recorded for this clonotype. V is TRBV9 and J is TRBJ2-7; D is perhaps TRBD1 or TRBD2 (7 bases each). The CDR3 contains 16 residues. Germline assignment: CDR1 SGDLS and CDR2 YYNGEE. The V gene lost 0 bases and the J gene lost 2 bases, with 15 bases spanning the gap. Here the CDR3 DNA reads TGTGCCAGCAGCGTAGGCAGGGGGGGAATGGCCTACGAGCAGTACTTC. Protein: CASSVGRGGMAYEQYF.

The gene calls are TRBV6-2 or TRBV6-3 and TRBJ2-3, with D unresolved. The germline V and J ends were trimmed by 6 bases and 4 bases, with 14 bases remaining between them. CDR3 length: 14 residues. Germline V gene lookup returns CDR1 MNHEY and CDR2 SVGEGT. CDR3 region: CASSLPRYADTQYF. Written as DNA, the CDR3 is TGTGCCAGCAGCCTTCCTCGTTACGCAGATACGCAGTATTTT.

There are many counts of this clonotype. CDR3 residues: CASSREEGGEGEQFF. In DNA, the CDR3 is TGTGCCAGCAGCCGAGAAGAGGGAGGGGAGGGTGAGCAGTTCTTC. V is TRBV4-2 and J is TRBJ2-1; 7 bases agree with TRBD2. This CDR3 comprises 15 residues. The V segment lost 4 bases and the J segment 9 bases; nucleotides outside the gene matches: 12. Per germline, CDR1 LGHNA and CDR2 YNFKEQ.

This clonotype was detected many times. V and J are TRBV7-9 and TRBJ1-6, with D uncertain. Germline V gives CDR1 SEHNR, CDR2 FQNEAQ (reference sequence). This CDR3 has 14 amino acids. The V end lost 7 bases, the J end lost 7 bases, and 14 bases lay between the germline ends. DNA of the CDR3: TGTGCCAGCAATTTGGCTGGAGGGAATTCACCCCTCCACTTT. Protein product: CASNLAGGNSPLHF.